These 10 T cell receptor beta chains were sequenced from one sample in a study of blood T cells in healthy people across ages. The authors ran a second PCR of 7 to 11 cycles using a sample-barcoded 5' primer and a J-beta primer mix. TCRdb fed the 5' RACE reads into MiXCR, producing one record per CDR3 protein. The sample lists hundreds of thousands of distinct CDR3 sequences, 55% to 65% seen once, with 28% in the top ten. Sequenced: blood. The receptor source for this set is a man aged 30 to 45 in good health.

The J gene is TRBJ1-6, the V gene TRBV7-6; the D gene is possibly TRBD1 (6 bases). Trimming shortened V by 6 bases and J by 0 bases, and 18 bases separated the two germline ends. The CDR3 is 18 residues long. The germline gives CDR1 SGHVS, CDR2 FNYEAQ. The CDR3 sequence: CASSEDREFHSYNSPLHF. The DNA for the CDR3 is TGTGCCAGCAGTGAGGACAGAGAATTCCACTCCTATAATTCACCCCTCCACTTT.

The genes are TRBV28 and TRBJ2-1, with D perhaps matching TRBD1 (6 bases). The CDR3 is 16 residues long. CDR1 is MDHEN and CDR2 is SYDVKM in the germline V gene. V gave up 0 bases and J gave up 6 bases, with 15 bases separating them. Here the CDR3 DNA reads TGTGCCAGCAGTTTATGGACAAGGGGGTTAGGCAATGAGCAGTTCTTC. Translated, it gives CASSLWTRGLGNEQFF.

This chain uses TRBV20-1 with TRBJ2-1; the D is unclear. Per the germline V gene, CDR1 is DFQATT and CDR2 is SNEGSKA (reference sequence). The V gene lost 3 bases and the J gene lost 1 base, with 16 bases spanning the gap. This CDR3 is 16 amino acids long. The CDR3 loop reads CSARFYKAESYNEQFF. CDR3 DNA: TGCAGTGCTAGGTTTTACAAGGCGGAATCCTACAATGAGCAGTTCTTC.

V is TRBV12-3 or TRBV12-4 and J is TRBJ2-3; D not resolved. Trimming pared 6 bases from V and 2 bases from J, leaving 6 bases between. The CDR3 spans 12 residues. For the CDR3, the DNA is TGTGCCAGCAGGTATTACACAGATACGCAGTATTTT. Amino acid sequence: CASRYYTDTQYF.

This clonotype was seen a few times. CDR3 bases: TGTGCCAGCAGCTTAGGCTGGACTGGTAATGAGCAGTTCTTC. The encoded protein is CASSLGWTGNEQFF. The chain links TRBV7-9 to TRBJ2-1; maybe TRBD2 (5 bases). CDR1 and CDR2 from the germline V gene are SEHNR and FQNEAQ (reference sequence). This CDR3 region has 14 residues. The V end was cut by 1 base, the J end by 7 bases, with 11 bases between. The full variable domain, with the rest looked up from reference TRBV7-9 and TRBJ2-1, is DTGVSQNPRHKITKRGQNVTFRCDPISEHNRLYWYRQTLGQGPEFLTYFQNEAQLEKSRLLSDRFSAERPKGSFSTLEIQRTEQGDSAMYLCASSLGWTGNEQFFGPGTRLTVL.

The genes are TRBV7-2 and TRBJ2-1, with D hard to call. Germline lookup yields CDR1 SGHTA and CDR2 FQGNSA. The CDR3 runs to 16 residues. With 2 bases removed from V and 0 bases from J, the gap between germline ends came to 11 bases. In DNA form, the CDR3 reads TGTGCCAGCAGCTTACGACGGGTTAGCTCCTACAATGAGCAGTTCTTC. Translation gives CASSLRRVSSYNEQFF.

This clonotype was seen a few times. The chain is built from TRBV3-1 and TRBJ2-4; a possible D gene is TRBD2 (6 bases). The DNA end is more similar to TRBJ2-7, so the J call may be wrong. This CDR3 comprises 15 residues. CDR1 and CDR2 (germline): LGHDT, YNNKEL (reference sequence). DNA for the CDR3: TGTGCCAGCAGCCAAGCACCGCGGGGATACTACGAGCAGTACTTC. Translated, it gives CASSQAPRGYYEQYF.

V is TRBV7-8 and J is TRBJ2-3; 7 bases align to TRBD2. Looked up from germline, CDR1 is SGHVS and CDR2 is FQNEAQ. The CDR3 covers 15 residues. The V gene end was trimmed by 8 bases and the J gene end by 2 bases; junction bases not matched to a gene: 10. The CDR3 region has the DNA TGTGCCAGCTCGGGTAATAGCGGGTACACAGATACGCAGTATTTT. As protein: CASSGNSGYTDTQYF.

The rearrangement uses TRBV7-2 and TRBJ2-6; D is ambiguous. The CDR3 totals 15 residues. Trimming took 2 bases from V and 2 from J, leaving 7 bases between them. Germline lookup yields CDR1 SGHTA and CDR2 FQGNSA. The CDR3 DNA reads TGTGCCAGCAGCTTAAATCAGGCTGGGGCCAACGTCCTGACTTTC. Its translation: CASSLNQAGANVLTF.

CDR3 in amino acids: CASSYSKGIDQPQHF. The CDR3 nucleotides read TGTGCCAGCAGTTACTCGAAAGGGATCGATCAGCCCCAGCATTTT. This chain joins TRBV6-5 and TRBJ1-5; D gene uncertain. The germline V gene encodes CDR1 MNHEY and CDR2 SVGAGI. Trimming left V 0 bases short and J 5 bases short, with 11 bases between. The CDR3 totals 15 residues.